The next 30 T cell receptor beta chains were all read from a single sample in a study of radiotherapy plus CTLA-4 blockade in lung cancer. Sequencing was performed with immunoSEQ multiplex PCR; in TCRdb, only in-frame clones are kept and a portion is missing. The sample contains 70,000 to 90,000 clones, approximately 80% of which appear only once. The sequences come from peripheral blood, collected from a patient treated with radiotherapy plus ipilimumab. The receptors here all came from a human donor with non-small cell lung cancer who had stable disease on radiotherapy plus ipilimumab.

This chain links TRBV28 with TRBJ2-7, with D possibly being TRBD1 (6 bases). Germline V gives CDR1 MDHEN, CDR2 SYDVKM. This CDR3 is 13 amino acids long. The V end was cut by 6 bases, the J end by 7 bases, with 16 bases between. In nucleotides, the CDR3 is TGTGCCAGCAGCCCGGGGACATCAGGGGAGCAGTACTTC. It codes for CASSPGTSGEQYF. The full variable domain, with the rest looked up from reference TRBV28 and TRBJ2-7, is DVKVTQSSRYLVKRTGEKVFLECVQDMDHENMFWYRQDPGLGLRLIYFSYDVKMKEKGDIPEGYSVSREKKERFSLILESASTNQTSMYLCASSPGTSGEQYFGPGTRLTVT.

CDR3: CASSLAGTSGTTGQFF. The CDR3 DNA sequence: TGTGCCAGCAGCTTGGCCGGGACTAGCGGGACTACGGGGCAGTTCTTC. The rearrangement links TRBV5-4 to TRBJ2-1, with 13 nucleotides matching TRBD2. The germline gives CDR1 SGHNT, CDR2 YYREEE (reference sequence). CDR3 length: 16 amino acids. V trimming: 0 bases; J trimming: 12 bases; junction bases outside the gene matches: 9. The full variable domain, with the rest looked up from reference TRBV5-4 and TRBJ2-1, is ETGVTQSPTHLIKTRGQQVTLRCSSQSGHNTVSWYQQALGQGPQFIFQYYREEENGRGNFPPRFSGLQFPNYSSELNVNALELDDSALYLCASSLAGTSGTTGQFFGPGTRLTVL.

The genes are TRBV11-2 and TRBJ2-7; 7 nucleotides line up with TRBD2. Germline V gene lookup returns CDR1 SGHAT and CDR2 FQNNGV. The V and J ends lost 5 bases and 5 bases, in that order; junction bases with no gene match: 12. The CDR3 loop spans 15 amino acids. CDR3: CASSLERGPGNEQYF. Here the CDR3 DNA reads TGTGCCAGCAGCCTTGAGCGGGGTCCCGGAAACGAGCAGTACTTC.

This clone showed up just once. The chain couples TRBV28 to TRBJ1-6; 7 positions agree with TRBD1. This CDR3 spans 15 amino acids. V was clipped by 3 bases and J by 10 bases; unmatched bases: 9. Per the germline V gene, CDR1 is MDHEN and CDR2 is SYDVKM. CDR3 sequence: CASSLNRGEGSPLHF. As DNA, the CDR3 is TGTGCCAGCAGTTTGAACAGGGGAGAAGGGTCACCCCTCCACTTT.

This chain links TRBV2 with TRBJ2-7; D not certain. CDR3 length equals 11 residues. Germline values: CDR1 SNHLY, CDR2 FYNNEI. V shed 5 bases and J shed 7 bases, with 9 bases lying between them. The CDR3 spells CASSIVGEQYF. The CDR3 bases are TGTGCCAGCAGTATTGTGGGGGAGCAGTACTTC.

V gene TRBV30 combines with J gene TRBJ2-7; TRBD2 matches at 14 bases. The CDR3 length is 16 residues. Germline values: CDR1 GTSNPN, CDR2 SVGIG (reference sequence). The V segment lost 3 bases and the J segment 1 base; nucleotides outside the gene matches: 5. The CDR3 region has the DNA TGTGCCTGGAGGCCACGGACTAGCGGGAGGTCCTACGAGCAGTACTTC. Residues: CAWRPRTSGRSYEQYF.

This chain connects TRBV19 to TRBJ2-5; D may be TRBD1 or TRBD2 (5 bases each). CDR3 length: 16 amino acids. Deletions cut 3 bases from V and 0 bases from J, with 14 bases between. Germline V lookup: CDR1 LNHDA, CDR2 SQIVND (reference sequence). In DNA, the CDR3 is TGTGCCAGTAGTATGGGGGAGACAAGGTACCAAGAGACCCAGTACTTC. Encoded protein: CASSMGETRYQETQYF.

A single count supports this clone. This chain joins TRBV11-1 and TRBJ2-1, with TRBD2 matching over 13 bases. V gave up 8 bases and J gave up 7 bases; unmatched junction bases: 11. Germline CDR1 SGHAT, CDR2 FQDESV (reference sequence). The CDR3 has 16 amino acids. CDR3 nucleotide sequence: TGTGCCAGCCAACCCCGGACTAGCGGGAGTAGAAATGAGCAGTTCTTC. Amino acid sequence: CASQPRTSGSRNEQFF.

The V and J genes are TRBV19 and TRBJ2-1; 8 bases line up with TRBD1. There are 15 residues in the CDR3. Germline trimming cut 5 bases from V and 2 bases from J; bases unmatched to any gene: 5. Germline CDR1 and CDR2: LNHDA and SQIVND (reference sequence). The DNA of the CDR3 is TGTGCCAGTAGTGTACAGGGGGGCACCTACAATGAGCAGTTCTTC. Protein: CASSVQGGTYNEQFF. Combining the CDR3 with reference TRBV19 and TRBJ2-1 gives the whole variable domain DGGITQSPKYLFRKEGQNVTLSCEQNLNHDAMYWYRQDPGQGLRLIYYSQIVNDFQKGDIAEGYSVSREKKESFPLTVTSAQKNPTAFYLCASSVQGGTYNEQFFGPGTRLTVL.

The chain carries TRBV11-2 and TRBJ2-4; 8 bases match TRBD2. Germline values: CDR1 SGHAT, CDR2 FQNNGV. Unmatched junction bases numbered 7, after V lost 1 base and J lost 8 bases. The CDR3 has 15 amino acids. The chain's CDR3 is CASSLGPGGPDIQYF. The CDR3 DNA sequence: TGTGCCAGCAGCTTAGGGCCGGGGGGGCCGGACATTCAGTACTTC.

The chain combines TRBV28 with TRBJ1-5; TRBD1 is a possible D gene (5 bases). The CDR3 runs 14 residues. Germline lookup yields CDR1 MDHEN and CDR2 SYDVKM. Trimming shortened V by 6 bases and J by 4 bases, and 13 bases separated the two germline ends. The CDR3 reads CASSPGSGNQPQHF. CDR3 DNA: TGTGCCAGCAGCCCGGGGTCAGGGAATCAGCCCCAGCATTTT.

The V gene is TRBV2, the J gene TRBJ1-2, with a tentative D call TRBD1 (6 bases). The length of the CDR3 is 13 residues. CDR1 and CDR2 from the germline V gene are SNHLY and FYNNEI. V was cut by 0 bases and J by 4 bases, with 6 bases left in between. In nucleotides, the CDR3 is TGTGCCAGCAGTGAAGCGGACAGCTATGGCTACACCTTC. Its protein product is CASSEADSYGYTF. Drawing the rest from reference TRBV2 and TRBJ1-2, the complete variable domain is EPEVTQTPSHQVTQMGQEVILRCVPISNHLYFYWYRQILGQKVEFLVSFYNNEISEKSEIFDDQFSVERPDGSNFTLKIRSTKLEDSAMYFCASSEADSYGYTFGSGTRLTVV.

This chain joins TRBV18 and TRBJ2-3; 14 nucleotides match TRBD2. The CDR3 sequence is 17 residues long. The trim removed 4 bases at V and 4 bases at J, leaving 7 bases unmatched. In germline, CDR1 is KGHSH, CDR2 LQKENI. CDR3 residues: CASSLFGTSGSADTQYF. The CDR3 DNA sequence: TGTGCCAGCTCACTTTTCGGGACTAGCGGGAGTGCAGATACGCAGTATTTT. The full variable domain, rest sourced from reference TRBV18 and TRBJ2-3, is NAGVMQNPRHLVRRRGQEARLRCSPMKGHSHVYWYRQLPEEGLKFMVYLQKENIIDESGMPKERFSAEFPKEGPSILRIQQVVRGDSAAYFCASSLFGTSGSADTQYFGPGTRLTVL.

The rearrangement links TRBV27 to TRBJ1-2; 7 nucleotides agree with TRBD1. Germline lookup yields CDR1 MNHEY and CDR2 SMNVEV (reference sequence). V lost 3 bases, J lost 5 bases, and 6 bases stayed unmatched. The length of the CDR3 is 14 residues. This chain's CDR3 is CASSFSTGSYGYTF. Here the CDR3 DNA reads TGTGCCAGCAGTTTTTCGACAGGGTCTTATGGCTACACCTTC.

This clone has more than one count but fewer than ten. The J gene is TRBJ1-3, the V gene TRBV18; D is uncertain. Germline assignment: CDR1 KGHSH and CDR2 LQKENI. The ends were cut back, 3 bases at V and 2 bases at J, with 14 bases in the middle. This CDR3 is 16 amino acids long. CDR3 loop: CASSPASSPAGNTIYF. CDR3 DNA sequence: TGTGCCAGCTCACCGGCCAGCAGCCCTGCTGGAAACACCATATATTTT.

J is TRBJ2-2 and V is TRBV28, with 10 bases matching TRBD1. This CDR3 comprises 15 residues. The V segment lost 3 bases and the J segment 10 bases; nucleotides outside the gene matches: 8. CDR1 and CDR2 (germline): MDHEN, SYDVKM. The CDR3 loop is CASSFPGQGSKELFF. The DNA of the CDR3 is TGTGCCAGCAGTTTTCCGGGACAGGGGTCGAAGGAGCTGTTTTTT.

V usage is TRBV27 and J usage is TRBJ2-3; a possible D gene is TRBD2 (7 bases). The CDR3 runs to 15 residues. The germline CDR1 and CDR2 sequences are MNHEY and SMNVEV (reference sequence). V was trimmed by 6 bases and J by 1 base, leaving 14 bases between them. The CDR3 region has the DNA TGTGCCAGCAGGGGGGGGCTAGCGGGCACAGATACGCAGTATTTT. This sequence encodes CASRGGLAGTDTQYF.

This clone was seen only a few times. The chain combines TRBV10-3 with TRBJ2-7, with D maybe TRBD2 (5 bases). Per germline, CDR1 ENHRY and CDR2 SYGVKD. V was clipped by 7 bases and J by 0 bases, with 10 bases between them. The CDR3 is 13 residues long. Here the CDR3 DNA reads TGTGCCATCAAGGACTCCTACTCCTACGAGCAGTACTTC. This codes for CAIKDSYSYEQYF.

The chain joins TRBV5-1 to TRBJ1-1, with TRBD1 identical over 11 bases. The CDR3 is 16 amino acids. Trimming cost V 0 bases and J 4 bases; bases outside gene matches: 5. Per the germline V gene, CDR1 is SGHRS and CDR2 is YFSETQ. The CDR3 region is CASSLDRGTGGTEAFF. The CDR3 DNA reads TGCGCCAGCAGCTTGGATAGGGGGACAGGGGGCACTGAAGCTTTCTTT.

The CDR3 bases are TGTGCCAGCAGCTTACACGGATACGAGCAGTACTTC. This translates into CASSLHGYEQYF. The V call is TRBV7-2, the J call TRBJ2-7, with D hard to call. This CDR3 comprises 12 residues. Germline V gene lookup returns CDR1 SGHTA and CDR2 FQGNSA. V was shortened by 2 bases and J by 4 bases, with 6 bases between the two germline ends.

This clone appeared a single time. The rearrangement uses TRBV7-6 and TRBJ1-2, with TRBD1 matching 7 bases. V lost 2 bases, J lost 6 bases, and 18 bases stayed unmatched. Germline lookup yields CDR1 SGHVS and CDR2 FNYEAQ. This CDR3 has 18 residues. The CDR3 here is CASSLMPGTAPAGDGYTF. The CDR3 DNA reads as TGTGCCAGCAGCTTAATGCCCGGGACAGCCCCGGCAGGGGATGGCTACACCTTC.

This chain connects TRBV7-9 to TRBJ1-1; D gene unclear. V was clipped by 2 bases and J by 1 base, with 8 bases between them. Germline loops: CDR1 SEHNR, CDR2 FQNEAQ (reference sequence). This CDR3 is built from 14 residues. The CDR3 here is CASSLSGPNTEAFF. The CDR3, as DNA: TGTGCCAGCAGCTTAAGTGGGCCGAACACTGAAGCTTTCTTT. The whole variable domain, filled in from reference TRBV7-9 and TRBJ1-1, reads DTGVSQNPRHKITKRGQNVTFRCDPISEHNRLYWYRQTLGQGPEFLTYFQNEAQLEKSRLLSDRFSAERPKGSFSTLEIQRTEQGDSAMYLCASSLSGPNTEAFFGQGTRLTVV.

V gene TRBV2 combines with J gene TRBJ2-5; maybe TRBD1 (6 bases). This CDR3 has 13 residues. Germline V lookup: CDR1 SNHLY, CDR2 FYNNEI. V was cut by 5 bases and J by 5 bases, with 12 bases left in between. The chain's CDR3 is CASSRQARETQYF. Here the CDR3 DNA reads TGTGCCAGCAGTAGACAGGCCCGGGAGACCCAGTACTTC.

V is TRBV15 and J is TRBJ1-2; the D gene is possibly TRBD1 (5 bases). Germline V gives CDR1 LNHNV, CDR2 YYDKDF (reference sequence). The ends were cut back, 1 base at V and 6 bases at J, with 12 bases in the middle. This CDR3 comprises 14 residues. This CDR3 is CATSRGSGTDGYTF. The CDR3 coding sequence is TGTGCCACCAGCAGAGGGTCAGGGACGGATGGCTACACCTTC. The variable domain in full, completed from reference TRBV15 and TRBJ1-2, reads DAMVIQNPRYQVTQFGKPVTLSCSQTLNHNVMYWYQQKSSQAPKLLFHYYDKDFNNEADTPDNFQSRRPNTSFCFLDIRSPGLGDTAMYLCATSRGSGTDGYTFGSGTRLTVV.

The chain links TRBV7-2 to TRBJ2-3, with a weak D call TRBD2 (5 bases). The V end was cut by 5 bases, the J end by 0 bases, with 12 bases between. Germline V CDR1 and CDR2: SGHTA, FQGNSA. The CDR3 consists of 15 residues. DNA for the CDR3: TGTGCCAGCAGCCGGGATCGAGCTAGCACAGATACGCAGTATTTT. Translated: CASSRDRASTDTQYF.

V gene TRBV11-2 combines with J gene TRBJ2-1, with D tentatively TRBD2 (5 bases). V gave up 5 bases and J gave up 3 bases, with 11 bases separating them. There are 14 residues in the CDR3. Germline assignment: CDR1 SGHAT and CDR2 FQNNGV. The CDR3 coding sequence is TGTGCCAGCAGCCCCACTGGAGGCTACAATGAGCAGTTCTTC. Residues: CASSPTGGYNEQFF.

This clone was picked up a small number of times. This rearrangement joins TRBV6-5 to TRBJ2-7, with D perhaps matching TRBD2 (5 bases). The CDR3 totals 15 residues. Germline V gene lookup returns CDR1 MNHEY and CDR2 SVGAGI. Trimming cost V 0 bases and J 0 bases, with 9 bases left between them. The CDR3 coding sequence is TGTGCCAGCAGTTACTCGGGAGTTCTCTCCTACGAGCAGTACTTC. Translation gives CASSYSGVLSYEQYF.

This sequence joins TRBV7-2 and TRBJ1-4; TRBD1 matches at 8 bases. The length of the CDR3 is 15 residues. Losses at the gene ends were 7 bases for V and 7 bases for J; bases not matched to a gene: 11. Germline V gives CDR1 SGHTA, CDR2 FQGNSA. The CDR3 loop is CASNRQGLGSEKLFF. The CDR3 DNA reads TGTGCCAGCAACAGACAGGGGCTCGGTAGTGAAAAACTGTTTTTT.

This chain links TRBV9 with TRBJ1-2; TRBD1 agrees at 10 bases. The CDR3 is 15 residues long. The V gene's germline CDR1 is SGDLS and CDR2 YYNGEE. V dropped 3 bases and J dropped 2; count of bases not matched to a gene: 4. The CDR3 nucleotides read TGTGCCAGCAGCGCGGGGGGACAGGGGAACTATGGCTACACCTTC. It specifies CASSAGGQGNYGYTF.

By frequency in the sample, this clone is medium-sized. The V gene is TRBV10-1, the J gene TRBJ2-7, with D perhaps TRBD2 (6 bases). The CDR3 is 15 residues long. With 5 bases removed from V and 0 bases from J, the gap between germline ends came to 14 bases. Per the germline V gene, CDR1 is WNHNN and CDR2 is SYGVQD (reference sequence). CDR3 sequence reads: CASSPGDGSSYEQYF. Written as DNA, the CDR3 is TGCGCCAGCAGTCCGGGGGACGGGAGCTCCTACGAGCAGTACTTC.